Below are 28 T cell receptor beta chains sequenced from a single sample in a study of blood T cell repertoires in COVID-19. Assay: immunoSEQ multiplex PCR; the TCRdb copy retains only in-frame clones and omits some. The sample contains 40,000 to 50,000 clones, around nine tenths of which appear only once. The sample taken for sequencing was peripheral blood. Receptors originate from a man aged 50 to 59 with active COVID-19.

This chain uses TRBV4-1 with TRBJ2-7; D may be TRBD1 (6 bases). Germline V lookup: CDR1 MGHRA, CDR2 YSYEKL. Trimming took off 1 base at V and 6 bases at J, with 16 bases between the two ends. This CDR3 spans 15 amino acids. The CDR3 reads CASSQAGGRLGEQYF. The CDR3 nucleotides read TGCGCCAGCAGCCAAGCTGGGGGCAGACTCGGCGAGCAGTACTTC.

The chain combines TRBV7-5 with TRBJ1-1; the table's D call of TRBD1 was not tested on the DNA. TRBV7-5 is recorded as a pseudogene. The CDR3 sequence is 20 residues long. For the CDR3, the DNA is TGTGCCAGAAGCCTCAGGACAAGCCGAGGGGGCTCCCTCTGGAACACTGAAGCTTTCTTT. Amino acids: CARSLRTSRGGSLWNTEAFF.

This rearrangement joins TRBV7-9 to TRBJ2-7; D possibly corresponds to TRBD2 (6 bases). This CDR3 is built from 16 residues. V shed 2 bases and J shed 5 bases, with 19 bases lying between them. Germline V CDR1 and CDR2: SEHNR, FQNEAQ (reference sequence). The CDR3 here is CASSLPKPLEGHEQYF. As DNA, the CDR3 is TGTGCCAGCAGCTTACCAAAGCCCCTGGAGGGGCACGAGCAGTACTTC.

The chain combines TRBV19 with TRBJ1-2, with a possible D match to TRBD1 (6 bases). CDR3 size: 15 residues. V was clipped by 5 bases and J by 0 bases, with 13 bases between them. Germline V lookup: CDR1 LNHDA, CDR2 SQIVND (reference sequence). The CDR3 DNA reads TGTGCCAGTAGTCTACAGGGTATTCCTAACTATGGCTACACCTTC. As protein: CASSLQGIPNYGYTF.

The V call is TRBV6-6, the J call TRBJ1-6, with 7 bases lining up with TRBD1. The germline gives CDR1 MNHNY, CDR2 SVGAGI (reference sequence). V trimming: 5 bases; J trimming: 6 bases; junction bases outside the gene matches: 13. The CDR3 is made up of 17 amino acids. CDR3 sequence (DNA): TGTGCCAGCAGTCGCTCCGACAGGGCGCCCCTTAATTCACCCCTCCACTTT. Translated, it gives CASSRSDRAPLNSPLHF.

The table lists this clone with a few counts. The chain employs TRBV5-1 and TRBJ2-1; 7 bases are shared with TRBD2. This CDR3 contains 15 residues. Germline CDR1 and CDR2: SGHRS and YFSETQ. The ends lost 1 base at V and 10 bases at J; junction bases unmatched: 11. The CDR3 here is CASSLTSASSREQFF. The CDR3 bases are TGCGCCAGCAGCTTGACTAGCGCCTCTAGTAGGGAGCAGTTCTTC.

The table lists this clone with a count of one. The chain has TRBV3-1 (or the pseudogene TRBV3-2) and TRBJ1-4, with D possibly TRBD1 on 5 matching bases. The CDR3 has 17 amino acids. Germline V CDR1 and CDR2: LGHDT, YNNKEL (reference sequence). V was shortened by 0 bases and J by 5 bases, with 16 bases between the two germline ends. CDR3 residues: CASSQDSAGILNEKLFF. The CDR3 nucleotides are TGTGCCAGCAGCCAAGATTCGGCAGGGATCCTCAATGAAAAACTGTTTTTT.

The genes are TRBV5-4 and TRBJ1-2, with 8 bases fitting TRBD1. Unmatched junction bases numbered 3, after V lost 0 bases and J lost 8 bases. Germline CDR1 and CDR2: SGHNT and YYREEE (reference sequence). This CDR3 has 13 residues. This chain's CDR3 is CASSLAQGAGYTF. CDR3 in DNA: TGTGCCAGCAGCTTGGCCCAGGGGGCCGGCTACACCTTC.

V is TRBV24-1 and J is TRBJ1-6, with 7 bases matching TRBD1. Trimming at V came to 12 bases and at J to 0 bases, leaving 13 bases not matched to a gene. Germline values: CDR1 KGHDR, CDR2 SFDVKD. The CDR3 contains 17 residues. CDR3 residues: CAALFPGQSSYNSPLHF. CDR3 nucleotides: TGTGCCGCACTATTCCCGGGACAGAGCTCCTATAATTCACCCCTCCACTTT.

This sequence joins TRBV19 and TRBJ1-5; the D gene is possibly TRBD1 (6 bases). V lost 5 bases and J lost 4, with 12 bases in between. This CDR3 is 14 amino acids long. CDR1 is LNHDA and CDR2 is SQIVND in the germline V gene (reference sequence). The DNA for the CDR3 is TGTGCCAGTAGTCGGAGACAGGTTAATCAGCCCCAGCATTTT. Its translation is CASSRRQVNQPQHF.

The chain is built from TRBV7-9 and TRBJ1-1; D gene ambiguous. This CDR3 region has 15 residues. The V end was cut by 5 bases, the J end by 4 bases, with 17 bases between. Germline V CDR1 and CDR2: SEHNR, FQNEAQ (reference sequence). The CDR3 spells CASSPGEGRSTEAFF. Written as DNA, the CDR3 is TGTGCCAGCAGCCCCGGGGAGGGAAGGAGCACTGAAGCTTTCTTT.

The chain recombines TRBV5-1 with TRBJ2-5, with D maybe TRBD1 (5 bases). The CDR3 loop spans 16 amino acids. Germline CDR1 is SGHRS and CDR2 is YFSETQ. The V end was cut by 3 bases, the J end by 4 bases, with 19 bases between. The CDR3 sequence: CASSSLPRQGGETQYF. The CDR3 DNA follows: TGCGCCAGCAGCTCTTTACCCCGGCAGGGCGGAGAGACCCAGTACTTC.

This sequence joins TRBV12-1 and TRBJ1-5. TRBV12-1 is a recognized pseudogene. The CDR3 runs to 15 residues. The CDR3 loop reads CASSFALSSNQPQHF. The CDR3 DNA reads TGTGCCAGCAGCTTTGCGCTAAGTAGCAATCAGCCCCAGCATTTT.

This clone appeared a few times. The chain combines TRBV7-9 with TRBJ2-5; TRBD1 matches at 8 bases. Germline lookup yields CDR1 SEHNR and CDR2 FQNEAQ (reference sequence). This CDR3 comprises 16 residues. V lost 8 bases, J lost 2 bases, and 13 bases stayed unmatched. The CDR3, as DNA: TGTGCCAGCGGGCGAGGCAGGGGGCCTTCTCAAGAGACCCAGTACTTC. This translates into CASGRGRGPSQETQYF.

This clone appeared a single time. The rearrangement uses TRBV19 and TRBJ1-2; TRBD1 aligns across 8 bases. Germline V CDR1 and CDR2: LNHDA, SQIVND (reference sequence). The CDR3 covers 14 residues. V lost 4 bases and J lost 2; bases outside the gene matches: 3. This CDR3 reads CASSTGQGNYGYTF. The CDR3 bases are TGTGCCAGTAGTACTGGACAGGGCAACTATGGCTACACCTTC.

This chain connects TRBV11-2 to TRBJ1-5, with unresolved D. The length of the CDR3 is 13 residues. V lost 0 bases and J 3 bases, leaving 3 bases between the germline ends. Germline CDR1 reads SGHAT; CDR2 reads FQNNGV. CDR3 in DNA: TGTGCCAGCAGCTTAGATAACAATCAGCCCCAGCATTTT. It specifies CASSLDNNQPQHF. The full variable domain, in which reference TRBV11-2 and TRBJ1-5 provide the parts outside the CDR3, is EAGVAQSPRYKIIEKRQSVAFWCNPISGHATLYWYQQILGQGPKLLIQFQNNGVVDDSQLPKDRFSAERLKGVDSTLKIQPAKLEDSAVYLCASSLDNNQPQHFGDGTRLSIL.

The chain is built from TRBV9 and TRBJ2-2; 9 bases match TRBD2. This CDR3 has 18 amino acids. The V gene's germline CDR1 is SGDLS and CDR2 YYNGEE. Losses at the gene ends were 1 base for V and 2 bases for J; bases not matched to a gene: 9. This chain's CDR3 is CASSVSGSGGINTGELFF. Written as DNA, the CDR3 is TGTGCCAGCAGCGTAAGCGGTAGCGGGGGAATTAACACCGGGGAGCTGTTTTTT.

The table lists this clone with a count of one. The chain carries TRBV6-6 and TRBJ1-1; D unclear. The CDR3 runs 14 residues. Germline V CDR1 and CDR2: MNHNY, SVGAGI (reference sequence). The V end was cut by 5 bases, the J end by 11 bases, with 21 bases between. The CDR3 nucleotides read TGTGCCAGCAGTCGTGCTGAGGATCTTCTCTGGGCTTTCTTT. Protein: CASSRAEDLLWAFF.

The V gene is TRBV5-8, the J gene TRBJ2-3; TRBD2 matches 12 bases. Germline V CDR1 and CDR2: SGHTS, YDEGEE. The CDR3 runs 16 residues. V dropped 2 bases and J dropped 4; count of bases not matched to a gene: 5. The CDR3 region has the DNA TGTGCCAGCAGCTTTCTAGCGGGAGGGCCTGCAGATACGCAGTATTTT. Protein: CASSFLAGGPADTQYF.

The rearrangement uses TRBV5-1 and TRBJ1-6; TRBD1 is a possible D gene (5 bases). Trimming pared 0 bases from V and 8 bases from J, leaving 12 bases between. Germline V CDR1 and CDR2: SGHRS, YFSETQ. CDR3 length equals 15 residues. The CDR3 reads CASSLAGAGDSPLHF. CDR3 bases: TGCGCCAGCAGCTTGGCCGGGGCGGGGGATTCACCCCTCCACTTT.

The CDR3 region has the DNA TGCGCCAGCAGCCAAGAAGCAGACAGATGGTATAATTCACCCCTCCACTTT. Protein: CASSQEADRWYNSPLHF. The V gene is TRBV4-1, the J gene TRBJ1-6, with a possible D match to TRBD1 (5 bases). Germline CDR1 reads MGHRA; CDR2 reads YSYEKL. V lost 0 bases, J lost 4 bases, and 13 bases lay in between. This CDR3 has 17 amino acids.

This clone appeared a single time. CDR3 in amino acids: CASSQAGDSTYEQYF. The CDR3 DNA follows: TGCGCCAGCAGCCAAGCGGGGGACAGCACCTACGAGCAGTACTTC. The chain couples TRBV4-3 to TRBJ2-7; weak D call: TRBD1 (7 bases). Germline V gene lookup returns CDR1 LGHNA and CDR2 YSLEER. There are 15 residues in the CDR3. Trimming shortened V by 1 base and J by 2 bases, and 12 bases separated the two germline ends.

The chain joins TRBV4-1 to TRBJ1-5; 7 positions agree with TRBD1. The CDR3 runs to 16 residues. The V gene's germline CDR1 is MGHRA and CDR2 YSYEKL. Trimming cost V 1 base and J 4 bases; bases outside gene matches: 7. As DNA, the CDR3 is TGCGCCAGCAGCCAAGTAAGGGGGCAGGGGAATCAGCCCCAGCATTTT. Translating it yields CASSQVRGQGNQPQHF.

This chain connects TRBV5-1 to TRBJ1-1, with TRBD1 matching over 7 bases. Per germline, CDR1 SGHRS and CDR2 YFSETQ. The ends lost 3 bases at V and 1 base at J; junction bases unmatched: 3. The CDR3 length is 14 residues. The CDR3 nucleotides read TGCGCCAGCAGCTCCCGGACAGGGAACACTGAAGCTTTCTTT. Translation gives CASSSRTGNTEAFF.

The chain is built from TRBV4-1 and TRBJ1-6, with 8 bases fitting TRBD1. This CDR3 contains 15 residues. Germline values: CDR1 MGHRA, CDR2 YSYEKL. V lost 6 bases to trimming and J lost 9 bases; unmatched junction nucleotides: 10. The CDR3 region is CASSLGQGGGSPLHF. As DNA, the CDR3 is TGCGCCAGCAGTCTTGGACAGGGAGGGGGTTCACCCCTCCACTTT.

The chain links TRBV5-1 to TRBJ2-7; possible D gene TRBD2, 5 bases. CDR1 and CDR2 from the germline V gene are SGHRS and YFSETQ. Trimming left V 0 bases short and J 0 bases short, with 10 bases between. The CDR3 has 15 residues. CDR3 sequence reads: CASSLVPGNSYEQYF. In nucleotides, the CDR3 is TGCGCCAGCAGCTTGGTGCCGGGAAACTCCTACGAGCAGTACTTC.

V is TRBV28 and J is TRBJ1-5, with TRBD1 as a possible D gene (5 bases). V gave up 5 bases and J gave up 7 bases, with 15 bases separating them. Per germline, CDR1 MDHEN and CDR2 SYDVKM. CDR3 length equals 14 residues. CDR3: CASSIPTGEQPQHF. The CDR3 DNA reads as TGTGCCAGCAGTATACCAACGGGGGAGCAGCCCCAGCATTTT.

The chain uses TRBV19 and TRBJ1-1, with unresolved D. V gave up 3 bases and J gave up 1 base, with 6 bases separating them. Germline V gene lookup returns CDR1 LNHDA and CDR2 SQIVND (reference sequence). The CDR3 covers 13 residues. The CDR3 region is CASSIPGNTEAFF. CDR3 coding DNA: TGTGCCAGTAGTATCCCCGGGAACACTGAAGCTTTCTTT. Looking up the rest from reference TRBV19 and TRBJ1-1 gives the full variable domain: DGGITQSPKYLFRKEGQNVTLSCEQNLNHDAMYWYRQDPGQGLRLIYYSQIVNDFQKGDIAEGYSVSREKKESFPLTVTSAQKNPTAFYLCASSIPGNTEAFFGQGTRLTVV.